Given below is one TCR beta chain in context. This entry belongs to a study of blood T cell repertoires in COVID-19. About the research overall: Researchers got acute and convalescent COVID-19 samples from the United States, Italy and Spain. Sample material is recorded as cDNA or gDNA derived from T cells, B-cell-depleted T cells, or PBMCs.

Libraries were prepared by immunoSEQ multiplex PCR; TCRdb keeps only in-frame clonotypes and omits some of them. The table has around 310,000 clones, 90% seen once. J lost 2 bases, V lost 2 bases, and 8 bases had no gene match. The CDR3 loop spans 18 amino acids. Germline V gene sequence: CDR1 SGHRS, CDR2 YFSETQ. The sequenced material came from peripheral blood. This TCR came from a woman aged 40 to 50 with COVID-19, enrolled during active disease. The chain links TRBV5-1 to TRBJ2-3; 13 positions agree with TRBD2. The CDR3 nucleotides are TGCGCCAGCAGCTTCCCGACTAGCGGGGGGCCTTACACAGATACGCAGTATTTT. It specifies CASSFPTSGGPYTDTQYF.